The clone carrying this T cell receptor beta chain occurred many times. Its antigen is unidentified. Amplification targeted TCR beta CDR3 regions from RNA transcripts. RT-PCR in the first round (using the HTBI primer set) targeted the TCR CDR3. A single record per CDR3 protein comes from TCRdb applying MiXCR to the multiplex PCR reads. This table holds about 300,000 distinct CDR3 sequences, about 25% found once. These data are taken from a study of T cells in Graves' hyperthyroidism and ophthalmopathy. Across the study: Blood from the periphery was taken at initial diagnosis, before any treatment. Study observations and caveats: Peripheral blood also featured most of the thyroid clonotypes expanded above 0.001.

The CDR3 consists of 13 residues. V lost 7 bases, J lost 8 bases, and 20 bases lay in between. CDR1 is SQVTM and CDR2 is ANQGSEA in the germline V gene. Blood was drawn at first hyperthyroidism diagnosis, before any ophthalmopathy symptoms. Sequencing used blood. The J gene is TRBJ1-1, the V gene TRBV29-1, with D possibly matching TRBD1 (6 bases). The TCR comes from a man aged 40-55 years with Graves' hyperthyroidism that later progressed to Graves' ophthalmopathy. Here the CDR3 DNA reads TGCAGCGCCCGGGAGGGGGGGGGCTCGGAAGCTTTCTTT. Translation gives CSAREGGGSEAFF. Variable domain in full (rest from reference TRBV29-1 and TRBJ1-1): SAVISQKPSRDICQRGTSLTIQCQVDSQVTMMFWYRQQPGQSLTLIATANQGSEATYESGFVIDKFPISRPNLTFSTLTVSNMSPEDSSIYLCSAREGGGSEAFFGQGTRLTVV.